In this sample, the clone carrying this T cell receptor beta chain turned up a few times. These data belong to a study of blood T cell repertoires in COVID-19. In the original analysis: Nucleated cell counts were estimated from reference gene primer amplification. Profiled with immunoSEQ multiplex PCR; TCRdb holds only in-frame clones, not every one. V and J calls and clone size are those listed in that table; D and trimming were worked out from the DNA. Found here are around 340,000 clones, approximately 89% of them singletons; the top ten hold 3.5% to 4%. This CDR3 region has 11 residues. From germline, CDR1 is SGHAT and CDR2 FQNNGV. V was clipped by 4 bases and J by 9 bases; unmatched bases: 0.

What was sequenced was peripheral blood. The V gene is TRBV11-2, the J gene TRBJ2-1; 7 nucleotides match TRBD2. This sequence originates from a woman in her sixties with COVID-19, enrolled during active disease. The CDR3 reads CASSSGGEQFF. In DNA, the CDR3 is TGTGCCAGCAGCTCGGGGGGTGAGCAGTTCTTC.